This TCR beta chain emerged from a study of spatial heterogeneity in lung cancer. Study results and limitations: For expanded intratumoral alpha and beta TCRs, counts tracked tumor mutation counts.

TCRdb reprocessed the 5' RACE reads via MiXCR and lists one record per CDR3 protein. The table records about 17,000 distinct CDR3 sequences, 6.2% of them present only once. This clonotype occurred many times. The target antigen is unknown. This beta chain lies outside the target of a library built for alpha chains; its clone size means little. Time point given: sample taken at primary tumor resection. V shed 3 bases and J shed 4 bases, with 7 bases lying between them. This CDR3 comprises 12 residues. The material was lung tumor tissue, obtained at surgery. The V call is TRBV12-3 or TRBV12-4, the J call TRBJ2-7; D perhaps matches TRBD1 (5 bases). This TCR came from a male donor with early-stage non-small cell lung cancer. CDR3 protein: CASSFQGYEQYF. The CDR3 nucleotides read TGTGCCAGCAGTTTCCAGGGATACGAGCAGTACTTC.